This T cell receptor beta chain stems from a study of cytomegalovirus exposure and HLA in healthy donors. The PCR was carried out with 60 Vbeta primers and 13 Jbeta primers. Method: immunoSEQ multiplex PCR; TCRdb's copy keeps in-frame clones and lacks some. The sample has 110,000 to 150,000 clones; 65% to 85% are singletons. The CDR3 covers 15 residues. The V gene's germline CDR1 is SGHRS and CDR2 YFSETQ. V shed 9 bases, J shed 6 bases, and the junction held 14 bases outside the gene matches. This sequence was found in a male donor in good health and CMV-seronegative. Sample: PBMCs. The chain couples TRBV5-1 to TRBJ2-3; 9 bases are shared with TRBD2. The CDR3 loop reads CANRSSGGPSDTQYF. CDR3 DNA: TGCGCCAACAGAAGTAGCGGGGGCCCCTCGGATACGCAGTATTTT.